These 27 T cell receptor beta chains share one sample of origin, sequenced in a study of T cells in localized non-small cell lung cancer. Profiled with immunoSEQ multiplex PCR; TCRdb holds only in-frame clones, not every one. The sample records 30,000 or so clones, 85% to 90% being singletons. This specimen was peripheral blood, taken before any cancer treatment. The receptor source for this set is an older female donor with stage III squamous cell lung carcinoma.

This rearrangement joins TRBV28 to TRBJ2-3; 8 bases map to TRBD2. The CDR3 spans 16 residues. With V trimmed by 4 bases and J by 7 bases, 13 bases remained unmatched. In germline, CDR1 is MDHEN, CDR2 SYDVKM. The CDR3 loop is CASSSPGRGGWNTQYF. The CDR3 DNA sequence: TGTGCCAGCAGTTCTCCCGGGCGCGGGGGGTGGAATACGCAGTATTTT.

The V and J genes are TRBV18 and TRBJ1-1; D not resolved. The CDR3 is 13 residues long. Trimming cost V 6 bases and J 1 base, with 9 bases left between them. Germline CDR1 reads KGHSH; CDR2 reads LQKENI. This CDR3 is CASSNDWNTEAFF. DNA for the CDR3: TGTGCCAGCTCTAACGACTGGAACACTGAAGCTTTCTTT.

V is TRBV18 and J is TRBJ1-1; D ambiguous. This CDR3 contains 13 residues. Germline values: CDR1 KGHSH, CDR2 LQKENI. Trimming removed 6 bases from V and 4 bases from J, with 12 bases in between. Written as DNA, the CDR3 is TGTGCCAGCTCCCCGGCCGTCGGCACTGAAGCTTTCTTT. Encoded protein: CASSPAVGTEAFF.

J is TRBJ1-1 and V is TRBV5-1; D gene ambiguous. From germline, CDR1 is SGHRS and CDR2 YFSETQ. CDR3 length: 15 residues. V dropped 1 base and J dropped 1 base, with 11 bases sitting between them. Here the CDR3 DNA reads TGCGCCAGCAGCTTGCAGGTGGCAAGGAACACTGAAGCTTTCTTT. It yields the protein CASSLQVARNTEAFF.

The CDR3 loop is CASSLVYTGATYWNTEAFF. CDR3 bases: TGTGCCAGCAGCTTAGTTTATACAGGGGCTACTTACTGGAACACTGAAGCTTTCTTT. This chain joins TRBV7-2 and TRBJ1-1; 7 nucleotides agree with TRBD1. The germline V gene has CDR1 SGHTA and CDR2 FQGNSA. This CDR3 is built from 19 residues. The V gene end was trimmed by 1 base and the J gene end by 1 base; junction bases not matched to a gene: 15.

Here the CDR3 DNA reads TGTGCCAGTTCGTCACGCGCGAAATCTACAACTAATGAAAAACTGTTTTTT. This codes for CASSSRAKSTTNEKLFF. The rearrangement links TRBV19 to TRBJ1-4; D gene unclear. Germline V gene data show CDR1 as LNHDA and CDR2 as SQIVND (reference sequence). The CDR3 is 17 amino acids. V gave up 8 bases and J gave up 0 bases, with 19 bases separating them.

This rearrangement joins TRBV18 to TRBJ2-1; 12 positions agree with TRBD2. CDR1 is KGHSH, CDR2 LQKENI, per germline. This CDR3 contains 14 residues. The J segment lost 4 bases and the V segment lost 5 bases, leaving 0 bases of the junction unmatched. The chain's CDR3 is CASSGLAGYNEQFF. The CDR3 coding sequence is TGTGCCAGCTCAGGACTAGCGGGATACAATGAGCAGTTCTTC.

The chain couples TRBV29-1 to TRBJ1-2, with a possible D match to TRBD1 (6 bases). Germline lookup yields CDR1 SQVTM and CDR2 ANQGSEA. The CDR3 is made up of 15 amino acids. V was clipped by 1 base and J by 9 bases, with 21 bases between them. The CDR3 DNA is TGCAGCGTTGAAGTGGCAGGCAGGGGCTCTGGTCGCTACACCTTC. Amino acids: CSVEVAGRGSGRYTF. The variable domain in full, completed from reference TRBV29-1 and TRBJ1-2, reads SAVISQKPSRDICQRGTSLTIQCQVDSQVTMMFWYRQQPGQSLTLIATANQGSEATYESGFVIDKFPISRPNLTFSTLTVSNMSPEDSSIYLCSVEVAGRGSGRYTFGSGTRLTVV.

The rearrangement uses TRBV9 and TRBJ2-3, with 10 bases that match TRBD2. The J segment lost 3 bases and the V segment lost 4 bases, leaving 8 bases of the junction unmatched. The CDR3 sequence is 16 residues long. Germline CDR1 reads SGDLS; CDR2 reads YYNGEE. The CDR3 spells CASSPLAGAGTDTQYF. The CDR3 bases are TGTGCCAGCAGCCCCCTAGCGGGAGCGGGGACAGATACGCAGTATTTT.

In this sample, this clone turned up a few times. The chain joins TRBV28 to TRBJ1-1, with D hard to call. CDR1 and CDR2 from the germline V gene are MDHEN and SYDVKM. Trimming removed 6 bases from V and 0 bases from J, with 8 bases in between. The CDR3 contains 13 residues. The CDR3 DNA sequence: TGTGCCAGCAGCTCCTCAGTGAACACTGAAGCTTTCTTT. Translation gives CASSSSVNTEAFF.

The chain combines TRBV10-2 with TRBJ2-3; the D is unclear. CDR3 length: 13 amino acids. The V and J ends lost 5 bases and 2 bases respectively, with 8 bases between them. Germline lookup yields CDR1 WSHSY and CDR2 SAAADI. The CDR3 region is CASSRPLTDTQYF. DNA of the CDR3: TGCGCCAGCAGTAGACCACTCACAGATACGCAGTATTTT.

The CDR3 here is CASSPRGLASYNEQFF. The CDR3 DNA follows: TGTGCCAGCAGCCCCCGCGGACTAGCGTCTTACAATGAGCAGTTCTTC. The chain combines TRBV9 with TRBJ2-1, with TRBD2 matching over 9 bases. The germline gives CDR1 SGDLS, CDR2 YYNGEE. CDR3 length equals 16 residues. The J segment lost 4 bases and the V segment lost 4 bases, leaving 9 bases of the junction unmatched.

This clone was seen more than once but under ten times. The rearrangement joins TRBV11-2 to TRBJ2-1, with D uncertain. This CDR3 region has 14 residues. The germline CDR1 and CDR2 sequences are SGHAT and FQNNGV. V was pared by 1 base and J by 4 bases, with 8 bases between. CDR3 region: CASSLGNEYNEQFF. CDR3 nucleotides: TGTGCCAGCAGCTTAGGAAATGAATACAATGAGCAGTTCTTC.

V usage is TRBV29-1 and J usage is TRBJ2-7; D might be TRBD1 (6 bases). Looked up from germline, CDR1 is SQVTM and CDR2 is ANQGSEA. V was pared by 4 bases and J by 1 base, with 17 bases between. The CDR3 runs 15 residues. CDR3 in DNA: TGCAGCGTTGGGGATCCGGGGACAAGGTCCTACGAGCAGTACTTC. As protein: CSVGDPGTRSYEQYF.

The V gene is TRBV5-1, the J gene TRBJ2-3, with unresolved D. From germline, CDR1 is SGHRS and CDR2 YFSETQ. V was cut by 2 bases and J by 1 base, with 5 bases left in between. The CDR3 has 13 residues. CDR3: CASSLEGTDTQYF. CDR3 nucleotide sequence: TGCGCCAGCAGCTTAGAGGGCACAGATACGCAGTATTTT. The full variable domain, completed using reference TRBV5-1 and TRBJ2-3, is KAGVTQTPRYLIKTRGQQVTLSCSPISGHRSVSWYQQTPGQGLQFLFEYFSETQRNKGNFPGRFSGRQFSNSRSEMNVSTLELGDSALYLCASSLEGTDTQYFGPGTRLTVL.

The chain employs TRBV29-1 and TRBJ1-1; TRBD1 is a possible D gene (6 bases). CDR3 length: 13 amino acids. Trimming shortened V by 6 bases and J by 5 bases, and 16 bases separated the two germline ends. Germline CDR1 and CDR2: SQVTM and ANQGSEA. The CDR3 DNA follows: TGCAGCGTGGCCACAGGGTTGGAGACTGAAGCTTTCTTT. Translated, it gives CSVATGLETEAFF. Full variable domain (remainder filled in from reference TRBV29-1 and TRBJ1-1): SAVISQKPSRDICQRGTSLTIQCQVDSQVTMMFWYRQQPGQSLTLIATANQGSEATYESGFVIDKFPISRPNLTFSTLTVSNMSPEDSSIYLCSVATGLETEAFFGQGTRLTVV.

The chain employs TRBV5-1 and TRBJ2-4; 8 bases match TRBD2. The CDR3 has 15 residues. Germline V gene sequence: CDR1 SGHRS, CDR2 YFSETQ. V gave up 4 bases and J gave up 3 bases; unmatched junction bases: 6. In nucleotides, the CDR3 is TGCGCCAGCAGCCTTAGCGGGGAGGACAAAAACATTCAGTACTTC. Its protein product is CASSLSGEDKNIQYF.

This clone was found once. The V call is TRBV9, the J call TRBJ1-6; 8 nucleotides align to TRBD1. The germline V gene has CDR1 SGDLS and CDR2 YYNGEE. The CDR3 totals 15 residues. V trimming: 3 bases; J trimming: 7 bases; junction bases outside the gene matches: 6. CDR3 in amino acids: CASSAGQGGNSPLHF. CDR3 in DNA: TGTGCCAGCAGCGCCGGACAGGGTGGAAATTCACCCCTCCACTTT.

V is TRBV7-9 and J is TRBJ1-4, with D tentatively TRBD1 (5 bases). The CDR3 consists of 12 residues. V gave up 5 bases and J gave up 8 bases, with 9 bases separating them. Germline V gene sequence: CDR1 SEHNR, CDR2 FQNEAQ (reference sequence). CDR3 DNA: TGTGCCAGCAGCGCAGGGTTCGAAAAACTGTTTTTT. This encodes CASSAGFEKLFF.

The chain has TRBV7-7 and TRBJ2-5; the match to TRBD2 covers 8 bases. The CDR3 has 16 residues. Germline CDR1 and CDR2: SSHAT and FNYEAQ (reference sequence). Trimming at V came to 3 bases and at J to 2 bases, leaving 8 bases not matched to a gene. This chain's CDR3 is CASSLEGTRGQETQYF. The CDR3 region has the DNA TGTGCCAGCAGCTTGGAAGGGACTAGAGGGCAAGAGACCCAGTACTTC. The variable domain in full, completed from reference TRBV7-7 and TRBJ2-5, reads GAGVSQSPRYKVTKRGQDVTLRCDPISSHATLYWYQQALGQGPEFLTYFNYEAQPDKSGLPSDRFSAERPEGSISTLTIQRTEQRDSAMYRCASSLEGTRGQETQYFGPGTRLLVL.

The chain employs TRBV18 and TRBJ1-1, with TRBD1 identical over 7 bases. The CDR3 is 12 amino acids. Trimming removed 4 bases from V and 10 bases from J; junction bases left unmatched: 6. Per the germline V gene, CDR1 is KGHSH and CDR2 is LQKENI. DNA for the CDR3: TGTGCCAGCTCACTAGACAGGGAGATAGCTTTCTTT. It codes for CASSLDREIAFF. Filled out from reference TRBV18 and TRBJ1-1, the complete variable domain reads NAGVMQNPRHLVRRRGQEARLRCSPMKGHSHVYWYRQLPEEGLKFMVYLQKENIIDESGMPKERFSAEFPKEGPSILRIQQVVRGDSAAYFCASSLDREIAFFGQGTRLTVV.

The chain has TRBV18 and TRBJ2-3; 8 nucleotides align to TRBD1. The CDR3 length is 16 residues. The trim removed 2 bases at V and 2 bases at J, leaving 6 bases unmatched. The germline V gene encodes CDR1 KGHSH and CDR2 LQKENI. CDR3 nucleotides: TGTGCCAGCTCACCATTACCGACAGGGGACACAGATACGCAGTATTTT. Encoded protein: CASSPLPTGDTDTQYF. Full variable domain (missing parts from reference TRBV18 and TRBJ2-3): NAGVMQNPRHLVRRRGQEARLRCSPMKGHSHVYWYRQLPEEGLKFMVYLQKENIIDESGMPKERFSAEFPKEGPSILRIQQVVRGDSAAYFCASSPLPTGDTDTQYFGPGTRLTVL.

The chain combines TRBV7-8 with TRBJ2-7; 10 nucleotides line up with TRBD1. V lost 3 bases and J lost 0; bases outside the gene matches: 5. The CDR3 spans 16 residues. CDR1 is SGHVS and CDR2 is FQNEAQ in the germline V gene. CDR3 residues: CASSFRTGGPSYEQYF. The CDR3 bases are TGTGCCAGCAGCTTCCGGACAGGGGGACCCTCCTACGAGCAGTACTTC.

The CDR3 DNA follows: TGTGCCAGTAGTATGTCGGGCAGGGGACTAGCGGGAAGGGCAGATACGCAGTATTTT. Encoded protein: CASSMSGRGLAGRADTQYF. The chain links TRBV19 to TRBJ2-3; the match to TRBD2 covers 13 bases. This CDR3 is built from 19 residues. Trimming removed 3 bases from V and 4 bases from J; junction bases left unmatched: 13. Germline CDR1 LNHDA, CDR2 SQIVND (reference sequence).

This rearrangement joins TRBV7-2 to TRBJ1-1, with D unclear. The CDR3 contains 12 residues. Trimming pared 3 bases from V and 6 bases from J, leaving 8 bases between. The germline V gene encodes CDR1 SGHTA and CDR2 FQGNSA. The CDR3 bases are TGTGCCAGCAGCTTTGGGAGGTCTGAAGCTTTCTTT. Its translation is CASSFGRSEAFF.

The CDR3 region has the DNA TGCGCCAGCAGCATGGGCATGAACACTGAAGCTTTCTTT. As protein: CASSMGMNTEAFF. V gene TRBV5-1 combines with J gene TRBJ1-1; the D is unclear. This CDR3 spans 13 amino acids. V was pared by 4 bases and J by 0 bases, with 7 bases between. CDR1 is SGHRS, CDR2 YFSETQ, per germline.

There are a few counts of this clone. The rearrangement uses TRBV25-1 and TRBJ1-4; 8 nucleotides line up with TRBD1. V trimming: 6 bases; J trimming: 5 bases; junction bases outside the gene matches: 8. CDR1 and CDR2 (germline): MGHDK, SYGVNS. CDR3 length equals 15 residues. CDR3 DNA sequence: TGTGCCAGCAGCGCAACAGGGGGAGGCAATGAAAAACTGTTTTTT. Encoded protein: CASSATGGGNEKLFF.